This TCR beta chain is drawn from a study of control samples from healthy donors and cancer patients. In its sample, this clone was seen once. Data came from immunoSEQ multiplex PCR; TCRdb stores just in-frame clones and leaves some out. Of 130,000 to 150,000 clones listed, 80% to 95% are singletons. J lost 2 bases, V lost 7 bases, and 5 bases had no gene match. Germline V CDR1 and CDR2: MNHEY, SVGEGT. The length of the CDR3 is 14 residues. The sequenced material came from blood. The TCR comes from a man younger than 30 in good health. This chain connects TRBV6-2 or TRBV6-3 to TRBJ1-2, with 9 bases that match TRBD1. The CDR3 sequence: CASTPQGANYGYTF. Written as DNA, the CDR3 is TGTGCCAGCACCCCACAGGGGGCGAACTATGGCTACACCTTC.